What follows are 25 T cell receptor beta chains derived from one specimen sequenced in a study of CD8+CD57+ T cells in acquired aplastic anemia listed by TCRdb under 2018. Sequencing was carried out with an Illumina HiSeq 2000. Profiling of TCR beta VDJ combinations and CDR3 sequences used genomic DNA as the template. TCRdb trimmed public reads at Q25 via fastp, called clones via MiXCR and kept in-frame beta chains. Identical CDR3 proteins give one entry, which carries the most common genes and DNA. In this sample the table shows 150,000 to 200,000 distinct CDR3 sequences, approximately 51% of which occur a single time. The ten largest clones take up 3.2% of the sample. Expansion of CD8+CD57+ cells had been shown by flow cytometry in the patients chosen for sequencing. Material for sequencing was sorted CD4+, CD8+, or CD8+CD57+ T cells (not recorded which) from PBMCs. The receptors come from a human donor with aplastic anemia.

The sample holds one count of this clonotype. This chain joins TRBV11-1 and TRBJ2-3; D is perhaps TRBD1 (5 bases). Germline-derived CDR1 and CDR2 are SGHAT and FQDESV (reference sequence). Trimming left V 0 bases short and J 0 bases short, with 7 bases between. The CDR3 loop spans 15 amino acids. For the CDR3, the DNA is TGTGCCAGCAGCTTAGCGGGGCTAAGCACAGATACGCAGTATTTT. Translated: CASSLAGLSTDTQYF.

This chain uses TRBV7-6 with TRBJ1-1, with no clear D. Trimming removed 5 bases from V and 7 bases from J, with 26 bases in between. Germline V lookup: CDR1 SGHVS, CDR2 FNYEAQ. The CDR3 is 17 amino acids. The CDR3 reads CASSPRPGAPQNGEAFF. The CDR3 region has the DNA TGTGCCAGCAGCCCCAGACCGGGCGCTCCTCAGAACGGTGAAGCTTTCTTT.

This clonotype came up once. A much larger clone lies a single base off, so this may be a read error. The chain carries TRBV11-2 and TRBJ2-2, with D perhaps matching TRBD2 (6 bases). Trimming pared 7 bases from V and 3 bases from J, leaving 12 bases between. Germline V CDR1 and CDR2: SGHAT, FQNNGV. The CDR3 consists of 14 residues. The CDR3 region is CASTLGEDTGELFF. CDR3 bases: TGTGCCAGCACCCTAGGGGAGGACACCGGGGAGCTGTTTTTT.

In DNA form, the CDR3 reads TGTGCCAGCAGCCAATCGGTGTACAATGAGCAGTTCTTC. Encoded protein: CASSQSVYNEQFF. The rearrangement links TRBV16 to TRBJ2-1; D call uncertain. The germline V and J ends were trimmed by 0 bases and 4 bases, with 4 bases remaining between them. Germline V gene sequence: CDR1 KGHSY, CDR2 FQNENV. CDR3 size: 13 residues.

This clonotype came up many times. The chain employs TRBV7-9 and TRBJ1-1; D is uncertain. CDR1 SEHNR and CDR2 FQNEAQ come from the germline V gene (reference sequence). The CDR3 length is 16 residues. The V gene lost 2 bases and the J gene lost 2 bases, with 15 bases spanning the gap. For the CDR3, the DNA is TGTGCCAGCAGCTTAAAGGGCAACGGTAAAAACACTGAAGCTTTCTTT. Its protein product is CASSLKGNGKNTEAFF.

This sequence joins TRBV29-1 and TRBJ2-2, with TRBD2 matching 7 bases. The trim removed 4 bases at V and 0 bases at J, leaving 5 bases unmatched. In germline, CDR1 is SQVTM, CDR2 ANQGSEA. This CDR3 is built from 15 residues. The CDR3: CSVVPGGANTGELFF. The CDR3 DNA reads TGCAGCGTTGTCCCTGGGGGGGCGAACACCGGGGAGCTGTTTTTT.

This clonotype was recorded only once. CDR3 residues: CASPRRSGRADTQYF. The CDR3 DNA reads TGTGCCAGTCCTCGTCGGAGCGGGAGGGCAGATACGCAGTATTTT. The chain uses TRBV19 and TRBJ2-3, with TRBD2 matching over 10 bases. Losses at the gene ends were 8 bases for V and 4 bases for J; bases not matched to a gene: 9. CDR3 length: 15 amino acids. The germline V gene has CDR1 LNHDA and CDR2 SQIVND (reference sequence).

This clonotype was detected many times. The limits of the CDR3 on the DNA are not certain, so only TCRdb's listed CDR3 is given. The rearrangement joins TRBV12-3 or TRBV12-4 to TRBJ1-5. The CDR3 sequence runs 15 residues, both termini included. The CDR3 sequence: CASSSSRKSNQPQHF.

The chain couples TRBV5-1 to TRBJ2-1; possibly TRBD2 for D (7 bases). Germline V gene data show CDR1 as SGHRS and CDR2 as YFSETQ. Trimming took 2 bases from V and 4 from J, leaving 13 bases between them. The CDR3 consists of 15 residues. The CDR3 is CASSLTGGQYNEQFF. In DNA, the CDR3 is TGCGCCAGCAGCTTAACGGGGGGCCAATACAATGAGCAGTTCTTC.

This clonotype appeared many times. The chain is built from TRBV20-1 and TRBJ2-2; D is uncertain. The V gene lost 2 bases and the J gene lost 6 bases, with 10 bases spanning the gap. Germline-derived CDR1 and CDR2 are DFQATT and SNEGSKA (reference sequence). There are 13 residues in the CDR3. This chain's CDR3 is CSARSGFAGELFF. The DNA for the CDR3 is TGCAGTGCTAGATCCGGATTCGCCGGGGAGCTGTTTTTT.

This clonotype was seen at least ten times. V usage is TRBV12-3 or TRBV12-4 and J usage is TRBJ1-1; a weak D match, TRBD1 (5 bases). The V and J ends lost 6 bases and 1 base respectively, with 15 bases between them. The CDR3 is made up of 15 amino acids. The CDR3 reads CASSLRGPGNTEAFF. CDR3 DNA: TGTGCCAGCAGCCTCCGGGGCCCGGGGAACACTGAAGCTTTCTTT.

The V gene is TRBV29-1, the J gene TRBJ2-3; D not certain. Trimming removed 4 bases at V and 4 bases at J, with 9 bases between. The V gene's germline CDR1 is SQVTM and CDR2 ANQGSEA. The CDR3 runs 12 residues. The CDR3 bases are TGCAGCGTTGCCTTAGACGCAGATACGCAGTATTTT. Translating it yields CSVALDADTQYF.

V and J are TRBV19 and TRBJ2-1; TRBD1 matches at 11 bases. The CDR3 contains 15 residues. Per germline, CDR1 LNHDA and CDR2 SQIVND (reference sequence). Trimming took 4 bases from V and 7 from J; bases not matched to a gene: 6. The CDR3 region is CASSTDRGQVNEQFF. Here the CDR3 DNA reads TGTGCCAGTAGTACGGACAGGGGGCAGGTGAATGAGCAGTTCTTC.

This clonotype was found many times. V usage is TRBV24-1 and J usage is TRBJ2-6; 11 bases map to TRBD1. Germline V lookup: CDR1 KGHDR, CDR2 SFDVKD. The CDR3 runs 16 residues. V shed 7 bases and J 9 bases; nucleotides not matched to a gene: 10. The CDR3 DNA reads TGTGCCACCAGCCCCCGGGACAGGGGGATCGTCAACGTCCTGACTTTC. Protein sequence: CATSPRDRGIVNVLTF.

This clonotype has a count of ten or more. J is TRBJ2-7 and V is TRBV2; D unresolved. Looked up from germline, CDR1 is SNHLY and CDR2 is FYNNEI. The V gene lost 5 bases and the J gene lost 3 bases, with 14 bases spanning the gap. The CDR3 has 14 amino acids. The CDR3 loop is CASSWRLNSYEQYF. Here the CDR3 DNA reads TGTGCCAGCAGTTGGCGCCTAAACAGCTACGAGCAGTACTTC.

Details on this clonotype: A much bigger clone sits one base away, suggesting this may be a read error. Lacking the conserved final phenylalanine or tryptophan, this CDR3 likely reflects a read error. The chain uses TRBV4-3 and TRBJ1-1, with TRBD1 matching over 9 bases. With 5 bases clipped from V and 3 bases from J, the junction kept 4 bases outside the gene matches. This CDR3 is 14 amino acids long. Germline loops: CDR1 LGHNA, CDR2 YSLEER. CDR3 DNA: TGCGCCAGCAGCTCGTGGACAGGGGACACTGAAGCTTTCTCT. Translated, it gives CASSSWTGDTEAFS.

This clonotype was counted ten times or more. The chain joins TRBV10-1 to TRBJ2-5; unclear D gene. The germline V and J ends were trimmed by 3 bases and 4 bases, with 6 bases remaining between them. The CDR3 covers 12 residues. Germline V gene sequence: CDR1 WNHNN, CDR2 SYGVQD (reference sequence). CDR3 nucleotides: TGCGCCAGCAGTGACAGCACAGAGACCCAGTACTTC. Translating gives CASSDSTETQYF.

This clonotype came up a few times. This rearrangement joins TRBV20-1 to TRBJ2-1; 8 bases line up with TRBD1. CDR3 length: 13 amino acids. The J segment lost 7 bases and the V segment lost 3 bases, leaving 5 bases of the junction unmatched. Germline V lookup: CDR1 DFQATT, CDR2 SNEGSKA (reference sequence). In DNA form, the CDR3 reads TGCAGTGCTAGCCGGACAGGGCGAAATGAGCAGTTCTTC. This gives the protein CSASRTGRNEQFF.

The V and J genes are TRBV20-1 and TRBJ2-3; TRBD2 matches 13 bases. V was pared by 5 bases and J by 3 bases, with 5 bases of the junction left unmatched. The CDR3 runs 15 residues. Germline V lookup: CDR1 DFQATT, CDR2 SNEGSKA (reference sequence). CDR3 loop: CSASWTSGGTDTQYF. CDR3 sequence (DNA): TGCAGTGCTTCCTGGACTAGCGGGGGAACAGATACGCAGTATTTT.

The chain has TRBV11-3 and TRBJ2-2; unclear D gene. The germline V gene has CDR1 SGHNT and CDR2 YENEEA. The V gene lost 11 bases and the J gene lost 6 bases, with 13 bases spanning the gap. The CDR3 covers 12 residues. The CDR3 here is CAWSLSAGELFF. Written as DNA, the CDR3 is TGTGCCTGGAGTCTGTCGGCCGGGGAGCTGTTTTTT.

The CDR3 loop reads CASSPDRDTSQSTDTQYF. CDR3 nucleotides: TGTGCCAGCAGTCCAGACCGGGACACGAGCCAAAGCACAGATACGCAGTATTTT. V and J are TRBV4-2 and TRBJ2-3; tentative D call: TRBD1 (6 bases). V lost 6 bases, J lost 0 bases, and 22 bases lay in between. From germline, CDR1 is LGHNA and CDR2 YNFKEQ. The CDR3 is made up of 18 amino acids.

The chain joins TRBV7-8 to TRBJ2-5; 11 positions agree with TRBD2. V was clipped by 8 bases and J by 3 bases; unmatched bases: 11. CDR1 and CDR2 from the germline V gene are SGHVS and FQNEAQ. The CDR3 length is 16 residues. CDR3 sequence reads: CASRGGRLAGKETQYF. The CDR3 DNA reads as TGTGCCAGCCGGGGGGGACGACTAGCGGGGAAAGAGACCCAGTACTTC.

There are many counts of this clonotype. The chain is built from TRBV7-6 and TRBJ1-4; no reliable D call. Germline CDR1 is SGHVS and CDR2 is FNYEAQ. The CDR3 has 15 amino acids. V was shortened by 2 bases and J by 8 bases, with 15 bases between the two germline ends. CDR3 DNA: TGTGCCAGCAGCTTAATGGCGGCAGGTGGGGAAAAACTGTTTTTT. Protein: CASSLMAAGGEKLFF.

V gene TRBV4-1 combines with J gene TRBJ2-7; 11 nucleotides align to TRBD2. CDR3 length equals 14 residues. The germline gives CDR1 MGHRA, CDR2 YSYEKL. Trimming took 4 bases from V and 6 from J; bases not matched to a gene: 5. The CDR3 spells CASSPLAGGSEQYF. The CDR3 nucleotides read TGCGCCAGCAGCCCTCTAGCGGGAGGCTCCGAGCAGTACTTC.

The chain is built from TRBV2 and TRBJ1-6; D uncertain. The CDR3 runs 14 residues. Trimming cost V 4 bases and J 6 bases, with 10 bases left between them. CDR1 and CDR2 (germline): SNHLY, FYNNEI. The CDR3 region is CASSVSAANSPLHF. The CDR3 DNA follows: TGTGCCAGCAGTGTCTCGGCAGCTAATTCACCCCTCCACTTT.